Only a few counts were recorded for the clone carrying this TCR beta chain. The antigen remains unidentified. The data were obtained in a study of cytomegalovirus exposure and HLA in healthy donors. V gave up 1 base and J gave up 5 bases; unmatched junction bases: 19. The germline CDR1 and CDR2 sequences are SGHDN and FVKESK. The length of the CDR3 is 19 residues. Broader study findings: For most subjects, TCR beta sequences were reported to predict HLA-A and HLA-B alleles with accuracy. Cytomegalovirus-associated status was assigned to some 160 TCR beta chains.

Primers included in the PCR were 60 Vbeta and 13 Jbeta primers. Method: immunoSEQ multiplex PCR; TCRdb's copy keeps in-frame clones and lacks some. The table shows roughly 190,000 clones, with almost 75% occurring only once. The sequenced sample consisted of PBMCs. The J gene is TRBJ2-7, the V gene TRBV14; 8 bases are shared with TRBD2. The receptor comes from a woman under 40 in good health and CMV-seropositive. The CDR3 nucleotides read TGTGCCAGCAGCCAAGGCCCGCTTAGGGGCAAGCGGGAGTCGGACGAGCAGTACTTC. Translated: CASSQGPLRGKRESDEQYF.